This T cell receptor beta chain is drawn from a study of cytomegalovirus exposure and HLA in healthy donors. With respect to this clone: Other DNA sequences of this sample code for an identical CDR3.

V shed 0 bases and J shed 0 bases, with 9 bases lying between them. The CDR3 consists of 17 residues. The germline gives CDR1 LGHNA, CDR2 YNFKEQ. Primers: 60 Vbeta forward and 13 Jbeta reverse. Here immunoSEQ multiplex PCR was the method, and the copy in TCRdb shows in-frame clones only, minus some. The repertoire holds over 95,000 clones, approximately 80% seen once, with roughly 2.5% in the top ten. This TCR came from a woman in her late teens or twenties in good health and CMV-seronegative. The sample comprised PBMCs. The chain links TRBV4-2 to TRBJ1-6; D call uncertain. The CDR3 DNA follows: TGTGCCAGCAGCCAAGATATGAAGAGCTCCTATAATTCACCCCTCCACTTT. This encodes CASSQDMKSSYNSPLHF.